A selection of T cell receptor beta chains follows, all from one sample in a study of response to subunit inactivated influenza vaccine. TCRdb itself ran the RT-PCR reads through MiXCR, one entry per CDR3 protein. The table shows 400,000 to 650,000 distinct CDR3 sequences, with 6% to 9% occurring only once. This specimen consisted of PBMCs from blood, obtained roughly 24 months after vaccination. These receptors originate from a man between 50 and 70 years old who received an inactivated influenza vaccine. CDR3s include the opening cysteine and the closing phenylalanine or tryptophan. D genes are given only for firm matches. Clone size, where shown, is once, few, many, or a class for clones that have expanded.

v_call,j_call,clone_size,d_call,cdr3_nt,cdr3_aa
TRBV7-7,TRBJ2-1,few,.,TGTGCCAGCAGCTTAGTTAGCGGAAACTACAATGAGCAGTTCTTC,CASSLVSGNYNEQFF
TRBV5-1,TRBJ2-7,many,.,TGCGCCAGCAGACCCATTCCAGAGACCTACGAGCAGTACTTC,CASRPIPETYEQYF
TRBV7-2,TRBJ1-1,few,.,TGTGCCAGCAGCTTAGCGGGGGTCCTGAACACTGAAGCTTTCTTT,CASSLAGVLNTEAFF
TRBV2,TRBJ1-2,.,TRBD1,TGTGCCAGCGGACCCTTTGACAGGGCGTACTATGGCTACACCTTC,CASGPFDRAYYGYTF
TRBV7-3,TRBJ2-1,many,TRBD2,TGTGCCAGCAGCCTCATCGGGACTAGCTCCTACAATGAGCAGTTCTTC,CASSLIGTSSYNEQFF
TRBV12-3/TRBV12-4,TRBJ2-1,.,.,TGTGCCAGCAGTTGGGGCCTAGGGGGCAATGAGCAGTTCTTC,CASSWGLGGNEQFF
TRBV20-1,TRBJ2-7,few,TRBD1,TGCAGTGCTACCCCCCCCGGACAGGGTTCCAACGAGCAGTACTTC,CSATPPGQGSNEQYF
TRBV12-3/TRBV12-4,TRBJ2-3,few,.,TGTGCCAGCATACCCAGCACAGATACGCAGTATTTT,CASIPSTDTQYF
TRBV28,TRBJ2-4,few,.,TGTGCCAGCAGTTCCCGCTTCAACATTCAGTACTTC,CASSSRFNIQYF
TRBV11-2,TRBJ2-1,.,.,TGTGCCAGCGGATTTGAAGGGCCTCTCTACAATGAGCAGTTCTTC,CASGFEGPLYNEQFF
TRBV20-1,TRBJ1-2,many,.,TGCAGTACCCACCAAAAAGTCAAGGAGGATGGCTACACCTTC,CSTHQKVKEDGYTF
TRBV30,TRBJ2-6,.,.,TGTGCCTGGAGTAGAGGACCTGGGGCCAACGTCCTGACTTTC,CAWSRGPGANVLTF
TRBV15,TRBJ2-2,many,TRBD2,TGTGCCACCAGCAGAGATCGGGGACTAGCGGAAAACACCGGGGAGCTGTTTTTT,CATSRDRGLAENTGELFF
TRBV7-2,TRBJ2-2,.,.,TGTGCCAGCGCCCGGAACACCGGGGAGCTGTTTTTT,CASARNTGELFF
TRBV10-3,TRBJ2-3,few,.,TGTGCCATCAGTGATCTGGGGGCCCCCGGCACAGATACGCAGTATTTT,CAISDLGAPGTDTQYF
TRBV6-1,TRBJ2-3,few,.,TGTGCCAGCAGTGAAGTCCCGCGCACAGATACGCAGTATTTT,CASSEVPRTDTQYF
TRBV6-5,TRBJ2-2,few,.,TGTGCCAGCAGTTACTCGTTGGCAGGGCGCGGGGAGCTGTTTTTT,CASSYSLAGRGELFF
TRBV20-1,TRBJ2-3,few,TRBD2,TGCAGTGCAGGGACTAGCGGGGGGAGAGTTAGCACAGATACGCAGTATTTT,CSAGTSGGRVSTDTQYF
TRBV9,TRBJ2-1,few,TRBD2,TGTGCCAGCAGCGCACCCTCGAAGCGGGAGGGCTTCAATGAGCAGTTCTTC,CASSAPSKREGFNEQFF
TRBV29-1,TRBJ2-2,few,.,TGCAGCGTTGCTGAGCAACGAGGGTACACCGGGGAGCTGTTTTTT,CSVAEQRGYTGELFF
TRBV20-1,TRBJ1-1,.,.,TGCAGTGCTAGAGATCCGGTGGGTGTCTTCTTT,CSARDPVGVFF
TRBV12-3/TRBV12-4,TRBJ2-6,once,.,TGTGCCAGCAGTTTCAGCGTCCCTGGGGCCAACGTCCTGACTTTC,CASSFSVPGANVLTF
TRBV20-1,TRBJ2-7,few,.,TGCAGTGCTAGAGACACCGCTAGCAACGAGCAGTACTTC,CSARDTASNEQYF
TRBV4-3,TRBJ1-2,many,.,TGCGCCAGCAGCCAAGATCGTCCCGGCGGGGGCAGAGGTGGCTACACCTTC,CASSQDRPGGGRGGYTF
TRBV29-1,TRBJ1-5,few,.,TGCAGCGTTGGGGGTCAGGGCACCAATCAGCCCCAGCATTTT,CSVGGQGTNQPQHF
TRBV24-1,TRBJ2-6,many,.,TGTGCCACCAGTGATTCAGCTAACTCTGGGGCCAACGTCCTGACTTTC,CATSDSANSGANVLTF
TRBV28,TRBJ1-6,.,.,TGTGCCAGCAGTTTTAAGGCATCACCCCTCCACTTT,CASSFKASPLHF
TRBV11-2,TRBJ2-7,.,TRBD2,TGTGCCAGCAGCGTACGACTAGCGGGAGGTGTTTCTTTCTACGAGCAGTACTTC,CASSVRLAGGVSFYEQYF
TRBV7-2,TRBJ1-2,few,TRBD1,TGTGCCAGCAGCTCCACTCAGGGGGGTCAGGGCTATGGCTACACCTTC,CASSSTQGGQGYGYTF
TRBV2,TRBJ2-2,medium-sized,TRBD1,TGTGCCAGCTACCTGAGGGGACAGTCCCCTACGAACACCGGGGAGCTGTTTTTT,CASYLRGQSPTNTGELFF
TRBV28,TRBJ2-7,many,.,TGTGCCAGCACTCTTGGTGACTACGAGCAGTACTTC,CASTLGDYEQYF
TRBV20-1,TRBJ1-6,few,TRBD1,TGCAGTGCTACTGGCCGGGACAGCTCCTATAATTCACCCCTCCACTTT,CSATGRDSSYNSPLHF
TRBV10-3,TRBJ1-3,.,.,TGTGCCATCAGTCCACGTGACGGGGCCTCTGGAAACACCATATATTTT,CAISPRDGASGNTIYF
TRBV5-4,TRBJ2-5,few,TRBD2,TGTGCCAGCAGCTCAAGGACTAGCGGGGATAAAGAGACCCAGTACTTC,CASSSRTSGDKETQYF
TRBV5-1,TRBJ2-6,few,.,TGCGCCAGCAGCACCGGAGGCTCTGGGGCCAACGTCCTGACTTTC,CASSTGGSGANVLTF
TRBV12-3/TRBV12-4,TRBJ1-4,many,.,TGTGCCAGCAGCCCTCCGGACAGCGGGGGAGAAAAACTGTTTTTT,CASSPPDSGGEKLFF
TRBV5-1,TRBJ1-6,many,TRBD1,TGCGCCAGCAGCTTGGACGGTGGTCAGGGGGCTTCACCCCTCCACTTT,CASSLDGGQGASPLHF
TRBV6-2/TRBV6-3,TRBJ2-1,many,.,TGTGCCAGCAGTTACATCGCAGGGTCCAATGAGCAGTTCTTC,CASSYIAGSNEQFF
TRBV7-2,TRBJ2-7,.,.,TGTGCCAGCAGCTTAGGGTTGACAGACCAACTTTACGAGCAGTACTTC,CASSLGLTDQLYEQYF
TRBV18,TRBJ2-7,.,.,TGTGCCAGCTCACCAATGGGCAGTCCCTACGAGCAGTACTTC,CASSPMGSPYEQYF
TRBV12-3/TRBV12-4,TRBJ2-7,many,TRBD2,TGTGCCAGCAGTACGGGACTAGCGGGAGGTCCGAGCTCCTACGAGCAGTACTTC,CASSTGLAGGPSSYEQYF
TRBV29-1,TRBJ2-2,many,.,TGCAGCGTTCCACGGACCACGAACACCGGGGAGCTGTTTTTT,CSVPRTTNTGELFF
TRBV9,TRBJ2-3,few,TRBD2,TGTGCCAGCAGCCGGTCGGGGGGACTTCCAGATACGCAGTATTTT,CASSRSGGLPDTQYF
TRBV12-3/TRBV12-4,TRBJ2-1,few,.,TGTGCCAGCCAGAGCCTGAGGAATGAGCAGTTCTTC,CASQSLRNEQFF